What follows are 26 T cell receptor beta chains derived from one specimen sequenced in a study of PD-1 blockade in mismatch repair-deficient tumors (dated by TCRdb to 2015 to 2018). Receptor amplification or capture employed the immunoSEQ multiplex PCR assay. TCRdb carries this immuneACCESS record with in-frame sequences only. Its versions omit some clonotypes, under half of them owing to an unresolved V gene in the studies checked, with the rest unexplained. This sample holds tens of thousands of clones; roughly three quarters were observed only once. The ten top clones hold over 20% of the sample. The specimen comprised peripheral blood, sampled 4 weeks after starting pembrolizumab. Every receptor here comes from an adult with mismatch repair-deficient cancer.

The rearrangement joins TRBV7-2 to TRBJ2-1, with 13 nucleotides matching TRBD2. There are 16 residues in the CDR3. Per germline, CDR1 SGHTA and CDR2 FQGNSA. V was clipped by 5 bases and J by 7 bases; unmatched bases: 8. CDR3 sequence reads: CASSPIRTSGRNEQFF. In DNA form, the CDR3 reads TGTGCCAGCAGCCCGATTCGGACTAGCGGGAGAAATGAGCAGTTCTTC.

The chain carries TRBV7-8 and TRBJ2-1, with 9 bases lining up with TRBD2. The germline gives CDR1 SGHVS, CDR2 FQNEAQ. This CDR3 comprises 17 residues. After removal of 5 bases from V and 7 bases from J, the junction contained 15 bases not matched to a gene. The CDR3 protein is CASSPPSGGRAGNEQFF. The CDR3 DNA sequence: TGTGCCAGCAGCCCACCGTCTGGCGGGAGGGCCGGTAATGAGCAGTTCTTC.

CDR3 in DNA: TGTGCCAGCAGTCCGGCGGACAAGTCCTACAATGAGCAGTTCTTC. Its translation is CASSPADKSYNEQFF. The V gene is TRBV28, the J gene TRBJ2-1, with TRBD1 as a possible D gene (5 bases). Germline CDR1 is MDHEN and CDR2 is SYDVKM. V was cut by 5 bases and J by 1 base, with 12 bases left in between. The CDR3 has 15 residues.

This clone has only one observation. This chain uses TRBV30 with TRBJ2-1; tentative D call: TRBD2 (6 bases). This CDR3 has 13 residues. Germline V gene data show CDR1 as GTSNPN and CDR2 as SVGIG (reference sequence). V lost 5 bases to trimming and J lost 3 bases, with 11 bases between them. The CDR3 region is CAWGTWGYNEQFF. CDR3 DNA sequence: TGTGCCTGGGGGACTTGGGGCTACAATGAGCAGTTCTTC.

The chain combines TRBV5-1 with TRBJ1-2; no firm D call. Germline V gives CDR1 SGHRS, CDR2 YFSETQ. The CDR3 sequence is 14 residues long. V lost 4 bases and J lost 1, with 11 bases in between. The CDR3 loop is CASSPSAYNYGYTF. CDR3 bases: TGCGCCAGCAGCCCATCGGCCTATAACTATGGCTACACCTTC.

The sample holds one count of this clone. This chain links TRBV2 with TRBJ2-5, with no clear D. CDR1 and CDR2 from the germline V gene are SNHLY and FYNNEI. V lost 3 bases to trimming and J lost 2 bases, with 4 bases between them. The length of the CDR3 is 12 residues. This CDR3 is CASSDRQETQYF. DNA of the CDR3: TGTGCCAGCAGTGACAGGCAAGAGACCCAGTACTTC. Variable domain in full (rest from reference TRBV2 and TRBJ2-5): EPEVTQTPSHQVTQMGQEVILRCVPISNHLYFYWYRQILGQKVEFLVSFYNNEISEKSEIFDDQFSVERPDGSNFTLKIRSTKLEDSAMYFCASSDRQETQYFGPGTRLLVL.

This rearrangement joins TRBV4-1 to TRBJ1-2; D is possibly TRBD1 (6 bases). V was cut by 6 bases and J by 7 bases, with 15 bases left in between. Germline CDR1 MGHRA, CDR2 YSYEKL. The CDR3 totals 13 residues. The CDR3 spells CASRIQGTGGYTF. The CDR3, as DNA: TGCGCCAGCAGGATTCAGGGGACGGGTGGCTACACCTTC.

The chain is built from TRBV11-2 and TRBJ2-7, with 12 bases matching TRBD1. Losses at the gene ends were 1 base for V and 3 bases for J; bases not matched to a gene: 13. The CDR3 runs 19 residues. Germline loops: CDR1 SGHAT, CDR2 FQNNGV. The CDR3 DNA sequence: TGTGCCAGCAGCTTAGTACGGGGGACAGGGGGCGCAGTGAGCTACGAGCAGTACTTC. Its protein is CASSLVRGTGGAVSYEQYF.

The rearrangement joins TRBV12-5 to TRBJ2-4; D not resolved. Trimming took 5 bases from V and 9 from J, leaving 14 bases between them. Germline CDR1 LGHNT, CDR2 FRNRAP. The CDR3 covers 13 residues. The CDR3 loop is CASGPVDQGIQYF. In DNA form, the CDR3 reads TGTGCTAGTGGTCCCGTGGACCAAGGCATTCAGTACTTC.

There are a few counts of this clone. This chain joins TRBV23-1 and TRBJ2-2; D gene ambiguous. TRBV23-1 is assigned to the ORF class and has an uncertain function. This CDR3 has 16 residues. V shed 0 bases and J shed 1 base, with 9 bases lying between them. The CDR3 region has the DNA TGCGCCAGCAGTCAATCGGGATCAGAGAACACCGGGGAGCTGTTTTTT. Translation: CASSQSGSENTGELFF.

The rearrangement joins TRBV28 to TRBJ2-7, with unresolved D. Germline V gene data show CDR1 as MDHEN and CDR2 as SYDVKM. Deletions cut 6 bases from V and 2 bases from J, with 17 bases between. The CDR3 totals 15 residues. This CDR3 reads CASSQTRHIAYEQYF. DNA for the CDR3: TGTGCCAGCAGCCAAACGCGGCATATAGCCTACGAGCAGTACTTC.

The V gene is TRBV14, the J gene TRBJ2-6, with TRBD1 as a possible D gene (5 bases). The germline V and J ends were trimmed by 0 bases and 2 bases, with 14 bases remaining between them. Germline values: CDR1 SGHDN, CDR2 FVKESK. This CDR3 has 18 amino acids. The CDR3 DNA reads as TGTGCCAGCAGCCAAGACAGGGCCAGTAGGGCTGGGGCCAACGTCCTGACTTTC. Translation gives CASSQDRASRAGANVLTF.

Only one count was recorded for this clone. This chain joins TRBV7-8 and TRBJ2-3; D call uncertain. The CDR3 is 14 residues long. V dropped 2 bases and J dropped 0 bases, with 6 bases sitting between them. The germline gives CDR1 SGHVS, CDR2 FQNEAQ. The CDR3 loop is CASSLRGSTDTQYF. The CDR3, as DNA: TGTGCCAGCAGCTTACGTGGCAGCACAGATACGCAGTATTTT.

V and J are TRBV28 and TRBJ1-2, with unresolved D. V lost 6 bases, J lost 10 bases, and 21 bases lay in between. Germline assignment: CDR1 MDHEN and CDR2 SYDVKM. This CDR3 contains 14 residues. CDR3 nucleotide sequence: TGTGCCAGCAGCCCGACTTTCGGAATTTGGTCCTACACCTTC. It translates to CASSPTFGIWSYTF.

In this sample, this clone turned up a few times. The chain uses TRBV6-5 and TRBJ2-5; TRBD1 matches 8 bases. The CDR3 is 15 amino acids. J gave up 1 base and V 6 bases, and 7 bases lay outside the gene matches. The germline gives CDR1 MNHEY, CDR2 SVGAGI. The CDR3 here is CASSPDRVTQETQYF. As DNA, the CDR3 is TGTGCCAGCAGCCCGGACAGGGTGACCCAAGAGACCCAGTACTTC.

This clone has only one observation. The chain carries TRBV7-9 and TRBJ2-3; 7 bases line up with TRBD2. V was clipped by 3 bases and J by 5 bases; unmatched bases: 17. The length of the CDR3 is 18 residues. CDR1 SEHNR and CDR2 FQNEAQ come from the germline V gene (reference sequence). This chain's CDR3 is CASSLFRLAVHRKDTQYF. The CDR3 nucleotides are TGTGCCAGCAGCTTGTTCCGGCTAGCGGTCCATCGGAAAGATACGCAGTATTTT.

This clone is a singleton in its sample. The CDR3 sequence: CASLPSTFYNEQFF. In DNA form, the CDR3 reads TGTGCCAGCTTGCCCTCAACTTTCTACAATGAGCAGTTCTTC. The genes are TRBV2 and TRBJ2-1; D unclear. V was shortened by 8 bases and J by 3 bases, with 14 bases between the two germline ends. The CDR3 has 14 residues. CDR1 SNHLY and CDR2 FYNNEI come from the germline V gene.

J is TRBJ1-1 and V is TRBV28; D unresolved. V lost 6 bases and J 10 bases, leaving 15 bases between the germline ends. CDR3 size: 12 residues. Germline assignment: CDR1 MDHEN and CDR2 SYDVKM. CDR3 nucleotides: TGTGCCAGCAGCCCAGCGGGCACTTCAGCTTTCTTT. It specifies CASSPAGTSAFF.

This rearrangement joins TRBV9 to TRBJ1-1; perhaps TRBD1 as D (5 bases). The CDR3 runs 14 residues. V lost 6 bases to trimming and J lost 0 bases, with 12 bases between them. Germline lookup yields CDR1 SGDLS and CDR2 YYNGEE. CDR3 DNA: TGTGCCAGCAATAACGGGGGGTTGAACACTGAAGCTTTCTTT. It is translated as CASNNGGLNTEAFF.

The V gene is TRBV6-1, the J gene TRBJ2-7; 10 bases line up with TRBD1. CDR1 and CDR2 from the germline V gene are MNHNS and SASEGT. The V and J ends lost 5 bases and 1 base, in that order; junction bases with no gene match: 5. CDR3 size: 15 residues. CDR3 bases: TGTGCCAGCAGTCCGCCGGGACAGGGGTCCTACGAGCAGTACTTC. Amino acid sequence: CASSPPGQGSYEQYF.

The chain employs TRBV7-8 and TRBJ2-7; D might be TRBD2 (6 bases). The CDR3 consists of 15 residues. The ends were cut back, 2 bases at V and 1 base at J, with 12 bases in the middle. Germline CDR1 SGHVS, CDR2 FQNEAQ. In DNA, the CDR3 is TGTGCCAGCAGCTTATTCGCGGGATCGTCCTACGAGCAGTACTTC. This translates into CASSLFAGSSYEQYF.

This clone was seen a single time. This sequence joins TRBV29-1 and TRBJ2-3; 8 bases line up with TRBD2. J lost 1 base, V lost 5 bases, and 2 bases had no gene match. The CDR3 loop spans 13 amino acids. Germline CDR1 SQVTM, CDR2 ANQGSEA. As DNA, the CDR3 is TGCAGCGTTACGGGACTAGGCACAGATACGCAGTATTTT. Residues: CSVTGLGTDTQYF.

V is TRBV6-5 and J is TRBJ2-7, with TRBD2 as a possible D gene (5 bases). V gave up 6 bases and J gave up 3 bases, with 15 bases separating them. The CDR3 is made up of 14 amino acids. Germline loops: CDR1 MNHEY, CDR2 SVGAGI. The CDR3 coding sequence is TGTGCCAGCAGCAACGAGCTAGCCCGCTACGAGCAGTACTTC. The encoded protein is CASSNELARYEQYF.

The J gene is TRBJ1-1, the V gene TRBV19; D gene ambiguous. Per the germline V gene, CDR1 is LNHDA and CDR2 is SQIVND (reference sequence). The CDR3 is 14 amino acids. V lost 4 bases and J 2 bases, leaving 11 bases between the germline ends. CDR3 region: CASSTTSTNTEAFF. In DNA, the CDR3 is TGTGCCAGTAGTACGACTTCAACTAACACTGAAGCTTTCTTT.

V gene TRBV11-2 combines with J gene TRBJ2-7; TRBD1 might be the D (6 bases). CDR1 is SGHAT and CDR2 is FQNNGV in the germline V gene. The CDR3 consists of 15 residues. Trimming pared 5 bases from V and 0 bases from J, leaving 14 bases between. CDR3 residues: CASSANPDSSYEQYF. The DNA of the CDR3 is TGTGCCAGCAGCGCGAACCCGGACAGCTCCTACGAGCAGTACTTC.

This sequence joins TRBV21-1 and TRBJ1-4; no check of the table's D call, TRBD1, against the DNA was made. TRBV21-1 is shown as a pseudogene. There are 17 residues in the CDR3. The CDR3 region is CASSKIRDSATNEKLFF. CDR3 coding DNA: TGTGCCAGCAGCAAGATCCGGGACAGCGCAACTAATGAAAAACTGTTTTTT.